The TCR beta chain under discussion was sequenced for a study of cytomegalovirus exposure and HLA in healthy donors. Across the study: In a later analysis, it was reported that the 90 to 150 validation repertoires had been produced on the same platform as the 666 repertoires belonging to the first cohort. Study-level points and caveats: Three CMV-associated chains were confirmed in vitro to be specific for CMV antigens. The majority of TCR sequences were rare, yet some public TCRs appeared in many donors.

It was the approximately 110-subject validation cohort, separate from the approximately 690-subject first cohort, to which the donors belonged. Comments on this clone: As yet, its antigen is unknown.

The assay was immunoSEQ multiplex PCR, and TCRdb's table has in-frame clones only and misses some. Altogether about 160,000 clones are present, 70% to 90% being singletons, with the ten largest covering about 3%. Germline trimming cut 5 bases from V and 5 bases from J; bases unmatched to any gene: 12. The CDR3 has 16 residues. Per the germline V gene, CDR1 is LGHNA and CDR2 is YSLEER. The TCR sequence derives from a man aged 18-30 years in good health and CMV-seronegative. The rearrangement uses TRBV4-3 and TRBJ1-3; 7 nucleotides agree with TRBD1. Sequencing was done on a sample of PBMCs. The CDR3 loop is CASSRATGDLRNTIYF. CDR3 DNA: TGCGCCAGCAGCAGAGCAACAGGGGATCTTAGAAACACCATATATTTT.